The 18 T cell receptor beta chains below all came from one sample that was sequenced in a study of cytomegalovirus exposure and HLA in healthy donors (dated by TCRdb to between 2016 and 2019). Receptor libraries were prepared by the immunoSEQ multiplex PCR assay. The multiplex PCR relied on a mix of 60 forward primers for TCR Vbeta segments and 13 reverse primers for TCR Jbeta segments. This is the immuneACCESS table as TCRdb keeps it, with only in-frame sequences that have V and J called. A part of the clones is gone; compared with another copy, unresolved V genes explain less than half, and the rest is unexplained. Within this sample are 180,000 or so clones, with 77% of them counted one time only. The ten top clones hold approximately 1.4% of the sample. Sequencing was done on a sample of PBMCs. These receptors were obtained from a man aged 18 to 29 in good health and CMV-seronegative.

The rearrangement joins TRBV9 to TRBJ2-1; TRBD1 is a possible D gene (5 bases). CDR3 length equals 16 residues. V dropped 1 base and J dropped 1 base, with 12 bases sitting between them. Germline lookup yields CDR1 SGDLS and CDR2 YYNGEE. The CDR3 reads CASSVWGLESYNEQFF. The CDR3 region has the DNA TGTGCCAGCAGCGTATGGGGCCTCGAATCCTACAATGAGCAGTTCTTC.

This clone appeared once. The CDR3 spells CASGLRRPGQVFYGYTF. The CDR3 DNA reads TGTGCTAGTGGTTTGAGGAGGCCGGGACAGGTCTTTTATGGCTACACCTTC. The chain joins TRBV12-5 to TRBJ1-2, with 8 bases aligning to TRBD1. V shed 2 bases and J 5 bases; nucleotides not matched to a gene: 13. This CDR3 comprises 17 residues. Germline V gene sequence: CDR1 LGHNT, CDR2 FRNRAP.

This chain links TRBV7-8 with TRBJ2-6; weak D call: TRBD2 (6 bases). Trimming left V 5 bases short and J 4 bases short, with 21 bases between. The germline gives CDR1 SGHVS, CDR2 FQNEAQ. The CDR3 covers 18 residues. This CDR3 reads CASSPTGGPRVGANVLTF. CDR3 nucleotide sequence: TGTGCCAGCAGCCCAACAGGAGGGCCCCGGGTCGGGGCCAACGTCCTGACTTTC. The entire variable domain, with the rest obtained from reference TRBV7-8 and TRBJ2-6, is as follows: GAGVSQSPRYKVAKRGQDVALRCDPISGHVSLFWYQQALGQGPEFLTYFQNEAQLDKSGLPSDRFFAERPEGSVSTLKIQRTQQEDSAVYLCASSPTGGPRVGANVLTFGAGSRLTVL.

The chain carries TRBV11-2 and TRBJ2-1; 12 bases align to TRBD2. The CDR3 spans 15 residues. The germline CDR1 and CDR2 sequences are SGHAT and FQNNGV. The ends lost 3 bases at V and 6 bases at J; junction bases unmatched: 3. In DNA form, the CDR3 reads TGTGCCAGCAGCTTGGGGACTAGCGGGCTCAATGAGCAGTTCTTC. Encoded protein: CASSLGTSGLNEQFF.

The chain employs TRBV15 and TRBJ1-2; 9 bases map to TRBD1. The CDR3 sequence is 14 residues long. V shed 1 base, J shed 8 bases, and the junction held 5 bases outside the gene matches. The germline V gene encodes CDR1 LNHNV and CDR2 YYDKDF (reference sequence). The CDR3 DNA follows: TGTGCCACCAGCAGAGGGGACAGGGCTTGGGGCTACACCTTC. Amino acid sequence: CATSRGDRAWGYTF. Looking up the rest from reference TRBV15 and TRBJ1-2 gives the full variable domain: DAMVIQNPRYQVTQFGKPVTLSCSQTLNHNVMYWYQQKSSQAPKLLFHYYDKDFNNEADTPDNFQSRRPNTSFCFLDIRSPGLGDTAMYLCATSRGDRAWGYTFGSGTRLTVV.

The chain is built from TRBV7-8 and TRBJ2-5, with TRBD1 matching 7 bases. The germline V gene encodes CDR1 SGHVS and CDR2 FQNEAQ. The CDR3 loop spans 13 amino acids. The V segment lost 5 bases and the J segment 4 bases; nucleotides outside the gene matches: 4. The CDR3 bases are TGTGCCAGCAGCAAAAACAGGGGAGAGACCCAGTACTTC. Residues: CASSKNRGETQYF.

The rearrangement links TRBV5-4 to TRBJ1-1, with TRBD1 matching 10 bases. Germline lookup yields CDR1 SGHNT and CDR2 YYREEE (reference sequence). After removal of 4 bases from V and 12 bases from J, the junction contained 15 bases not matched to a gene. The CDR3 has 15 residues. The CDR3 sequence: CASSRRDRDRGVTFF. The CDR3 DNA follows: TGTGCCAGCAGCCGAAGGGATCGGGACAGGGGCGTAACTTTCTTT.

This rearrangement joins TRBV19 to TRBJ2-1; D not certain. The CDR3 loop spans 15 amino acids. CDR1 is LNHDA and CDR2 is SQIVND in the germline V gene (reference sequence). Trimming left V 1 base short and J 4 bases short, with 11 bases between. The CDR3 spells CASSIAAGAYNEQFF. CDR3 nucleotides: TGTGCCAGTAGTATAGCGGCTGGAGCGTACAATGAGCAGTTCTTC.

The J gene is TRBJ1-1, the V gene TRBV28, with a tentative D call TRBD1 (6 bases). There are 15 residues in the CDR3. Trimming removed 3 bases from V and 2 bases from J, with 13 bases in between. The germline gives CDR1 MDHEN, CDR2 SYDVKM. CDR3 protein: CASSFGGGINTEAFF. CDR3 sequence (DNA): TGTGCCAGCAGTTTTGGGGGGGGCATAAACACTGAAGCTTTCTTT.

This clone was seen only a few times. The chain couples TRBV29-1 to TRBJ2-7, with TRBD2 matching 11 bases. V lost 3 bases, J lost 5 bases, and 9 bases stayed unmatched. Germline assignment: CDR1 SQVTM and CDR2 ANQGSEA. This CDR3 spans 15 amino acids. The CDR3 nucleotides read TGCAGCGTTGATATTAGAACTAGCGGGAGCAACGAGCAGTACTTC. Amino acids: CSVDIRTSGSNEQYF.

This chain uses TRBV7-9 with TRBJ1-2, with 8 bases lining up with TRBD1. The length of the CDR3 is 15 residues. V trimming: 4 bases; J trimming: 1 base; junction bases outside the gene matches: 5. The germline V gene has CDR1 SEHNR and CDR2 FQNEAQ (reference sequence). CDR3 nucleotides: TGTGCCAGCAGCTCCGGGACAGGACTTAACTATGGCTACACCTTC. Translated, it gives CASSSGTGLNYGYTF.

This rearrangement joins TRBV18 to TRBJ1-1, with unresolved D. The ends were cut back, 4 bases at V and 1 base at J, with 7 bases in the middle. This CDR3 spans 13 amino acids. The V gene's germline CDR1 is KGHSH and CDR2 LQKENI. Here the CDR3 reads CASSQASNTEAFF. The CDR3 DNA follows: TGTGCCAGCTCACAAGCCTCGAACACTGAAGCTTTCTTT.

The chain employs TRBV6-5 and TRBJ1-2, with 7 bases lining up with TRBD1. In germline, CDR1 is MNHEY, CDR2 SVGAGI. V gave up 7 bases and J gave up 9 bases; unmatched junction bases: 14. The CDR3 sequence is 14 residues long. DNA of the CDR3: TGTGCCAGCATCGAATCCCGGGACAGTCAAAGCTACACCTTC. Residues: CASIESRDSQSYTF.

The CDR3 region has the DNA TGTGCCTGGAGCCTAACCGACAGGGGTGTTATGACCGGGGAGCTGTTTTTT. Translated: CAWSLTDRGVMTGELFF. The J gene is TRBJ2-2, the V gene TRBV30; TRBD1 aligns across 8 bases. There are 17 residues in the CDR3. The germline CDR1 and CDR2 sequences are GTSNPN and SVGIG (reference sequence). The V and J ends lost 3 bases and 5 bases, in that order; junction bases with no gene match: 14.

V usage is TRBV9 and J usage is TRBJ2-3; D is unclear. The V gene's germline CDR1 is SGDLS and CDR2 YYNGEE. Deletions cut 0 bases from V and 2 bases from J, with 7 bases between. The CDR3 is 14 amino acids. As DNA, the CDR3 is TGTGCCAGCAGCGTAGCTCCGGTCACAGATACGCAGTATTTT. Translation: CASSVAPVTDTQYF.

The chain joins TRBV18 to TRBJ2-7; 10 bases fit TRBD1. The CDR3 length is 14 residues. From germline, CDR1 is KGHSH and CDR2 LQKENI. Trimming took 5 bases from V and 5 from J; bases not matched to a gene: 6. CDR3 residues: CASSSTGGPNEQYF. In DNA form, the CDR3 reads TGTGCCAGCTCATCGACAGGGGGCCCCAACGAGCAGTACTTC. Using reference TRBV18 and TRBJ2-7 for the parts outside the CDR3, the full variable domain is NAGVMQNPRHLVRRRGQEARLRCSPMKGHSHVYWYRQLPEEGLKFMVYLQKENIIDESGMPKERFSAEFPKEGPSILRIQQVVRGDSAAYFCASSSTGGPNEQYFGPGTRLTVT.

The chain couples TRBV19 to TRBJ1-3; D not certain. V lost 9 bases and J lost 2, with 14 bases in between. CDR3 length equals 14 residues. Germline CDR1 reads LNHDA; CDR2 reads SQIVND (reference sequence). This CDR3 reads CASSRPEPGNTIYF. The DNA for the CDR3 is TGTGCCAGCTCTCGGCCGGAGCCTGGAAACACCATATATTTT.

This chain uses TRBV7-9 with TRBJ2-7; 11 bases fit TRBD1. After removal of 5 bases from V and 5 bases from J, the junction contained 5 bases not matched to a gene. This CDR3 is 14 amino acids long. CDR1 SEHNR and CDR2 FQNEAQ come from the germline V gene (reference sequence). In DNA form, the CDR3 reads TGTGCCAGCAGCGTGGGACAGGGGGTAGACGAGCAGTACTTC. Protein product: CASSVGQGVDEQYF.